These T cell receptor beta chains were read from a single sample in a study of neurological immune-mediated disorders. One entry per CDR3 protein, called by TCRdb with MiXCR from the 5' RACE reads. Of 80,000 to 100,000 distinct CDR3 sequences listed, around 3.4% are singletons. Sequencing was carried out using PBMCs. These receptors all stem from a woman between 45 and 65 years old with multiple sclerosis. The CDR3 runs from the conserved cysteine through the conserved F or W. Fields, in order: D gene, V gene, J gene, clone size, CDR3 protein, CDR3 DNA. The D gene is left open where the match is weak. Size is omitted from some rows. Given values are once, few, many or a class for expanded clones.

>TRBD2|TRBV7-2|TRBJ2-7|many
CASSLVSGEYEQYF
TGTGCCAGCAGCTTAGTTAGCGGGGAGTACGAGCAGTACTTC
>NA|TRBV9|TRBJ2-1|many
CASSVGWGALDEQFF
TGTGCCAGCAGCGTAGGATGGGGGGCGTTGGATGAGCAGTTCTTC
>TRBD1|TRBV7-9|TRBJ2-5|many
CASSSRDRDQETQYF
TGTGCCAGCAGCTCACGGGACAGGGACCAAGAGACCCAGTACTTC
>TRBD2|TRBV20-1|TRBJ2-7|many
CSALGGLAGAHPYEQYF
TGCAGTGCGCTAGGGGGACTAGCGGGGGCCCACCCCTACGAGCAGTACTTC
>TRBD1|TRBV12-3/TRBV12-4|TRBJ1-6|many
CASKTDRVNSPLHF
TGTGCCAGCAAAACGGACAGGGTTAATTCACCCCTCCACTTT
>NA|TRBV5-1|TRBJ2-2|many
CASRAPYGSGELFF
TGCGCCAGCAGAGCCCCGTATGGGTCCGGGGAGCTGTTTTTT
>NA|TRBV5-6|TRBJ1-1|many
CASSLDRDETFF
TGTGCCAGCAGCCTTGACAGAGATGAAACTTTCTTT
>NA|TRBV6-1|TRBJ1-5|many
CASSDYGGQPQHF
TGTGCCAGCAGTGATTACGGGGGGCAGCCCCAGCATTTT
>TRBD2|TRBV12-3/TRBV12-4|TRBJ2-3|many
CASSVAGGGTDTQYF
TGTGCCAGCAGCGTAGCGGGGGGGGGCACAGATACGCAGTATTTT
>NA|TRBV6-5|TRBJ1-5|many
CASSYRQGDQPQHF
TGTGCCAGCAGTTACCGGCAGGGAGATCAGCCCCAGCATTTT
>NA|TRBV12-3/TRBV12-4|TRBJ1-1|many
CASSLGGPNTEAFF
TGTGCCAGCAGTTTAGGGGGGCCGAACACTGAAGCTTTCTTT
>NA|TRBV10-3|TRBJ2-7|NA
CAISIGQVYEQYF
TGTGCCATCAGTATTGGGCAGGTCTACGAGCAGTACTTC
>NA|TRBV20-1|TRBJ1-5|many
CSAREVGSNQPQHF
TGCAGTGCTAGGGAAGTTGGTAGCAATCAGCCCCAGCATTTT
>NA|TRBV27|TRBJ2-3|many
CASSLPDRDTQYF
TGTGCCAGCAGTTTGCCCGACCGAGATACGCAGTATTTT
>TRBD1|TRBV7-9|TRBJ2-7|many
CASSIRTGQGQEQYF
TGTGCCAGCAGCATACGAACGGGACAGGGCCAGGAGCAGTACTTC
>NA|TRBV4-3|TRBJ1-2|many
CASSNRGGDSNYGYTF
TGCGCCAGCAGCAACCGAGGAGGGGATTCTAACTATGGCTACACCTTC
>TRBD1|TRBV7-9|TRBJ2-7|many
CASSQGQGNEQYF
TGTGCCAGCAGCCAAGGACAGGGGAACGAGCAGTACTTC
>NA|TRBV4-3|TRBJ2-7|many
CASSQDHYGEIPYEQYF
TGCGCCAGCAGCCAAGATCATTACGGGGAAATACCCTACGAGCAGTACTTC
>TRBD1|TRBV7-9|TRBJ1-1|many
CASSLQGAGTEAFF
TGTGCCAGCAGCTTACAGGGGGCTGGTACTGAAGCTTTCTTT
>NA|TRBV7-2|TRBJ2-5|few
CASSKRSLGETQYF
TGTGCCAGCAGCAAGCGTAGCCTGGGGGAGACCCAGTACTTC
>NA|TRBV20-1|TRBJ2-3|many
CSASGGSTDTQYF
TGCAGTGCTAGCGGGGGTAGCACAGATACGCAGTATTTT
>NA|TRBV10-3|TRBJ2-4|many
CAIGDVSNIQYF
TGTGCCATTGGGGACGTGTCAAACATTCAGTACTTC
>NA|TRBV4-2|TRBJ2-2|many
CASSQDGVTGELFF
TGTGCCAGCAGCCAAGATGGGGTCACCGGGGAGCTGTTTTTT
>NA|TRBV20-1|TRBJ1-2|many
CSAIYRTEPLSSRGYTF
TGCAGTGCTATCTATAGGACAGAGCCCCTCTCCTCCCGTGGCTACACCTTC
>NA|TRBV28|TRBJ2-6|many
CASNTHSGANVLTF
TGTGCCAGCAATACACACTCTGGGGCCAACGTCCTGACTTTC
>TRBD2|TRBV6-2/TRBV6-3|TRBJ2-7|many
CASRPGGRTPYEQYF
TGTGCCAGCAGGCCGGGGGGACGGACACCGTACGAGCAGTACTTC
>NA|TRBV12-5|TRBJ2-2|many
CASGLGSITGELFF
TGTGCTAGTGGTTTGGGTTCTATCACCGGGGAGCTGTTTTTT
>NA|TRBV9|TRBJ1-1|many
CASSPTTGNTEAFF
TGTGCCAGCAGCCCAACCACAGGGAACACTGAAGCTTTCTTT
>NA|TRBV5-1|TRBJ1-5|many
CASSLTVGQPQHF
TGCGCCAGCAGCCTGACAGTGGGTCAGCCCCAGCATTTT